This TCR beta chain comes out of a study of cytomegalovirus exposure and HLA in healthy donors. This clone was observed a handful of times. Primers: 60 Vbeta forward and 13 Jbeta reverse. TCRdb's table, derived via immunoSEQ multiplex PCR, lists solely in-frame clones and lacks some. Of 100,000 or so clones in the sample, 12% are singletons; the top ten hold about a sixth. V lost 1 base to trimming and J lost 0 bases, with 15 bases between them. Germline CDR1 and CDR2: GTSNPN and SVGIG (reference sequence). This CDR3 is built from 17 residues. The chain uses TRBV30 and TRBJ1-4; D unresolved. Material for sequencing was PBMCs. The TCR comes from a man aged 35 to 55 in good health and CMV-seropositive. This CDR3 reads CAWSATLTAATNEKLFF. DNA for the CDR3: TGTGCCTGGAGTGCGACCCTCACAGCTGCAACTAATGAAAAACTGTTTTTT.